This passage covers 28 T cell receptor beta chains from one sample sequenced in a study of beta chain features in type 1 diabetes. Study-wide points: Type 1 diabetes patients showed a moderate but significant shortening of TCRB CDR3s in all four CD4+ subsets.

The isolated RNA, all of it, was reverse transcribed, so expressed TCRB transcripts were what got sequenced. Assay: immunoSEQ multiplex PCR; the TCRdb copy retains only in-frame clones and omits some. The table lists 160,000 or so clones, around 8.3% of them singletons. Antigens of these TCRs are unknown. Material for sequencing was central memory CD4+ T cells from blood. Every receptor here comes from a woman between 18 and 29 years old with type 1 diabetes.

The chain is built from TRBV6-1 and TRBJ1-1; the D is unclear. This CDR3 is built from 14 residues. V shed 4 bases and J shed 8 bases, with 17 bases lying between them. Germline V gene data show CDR1 as MNHNS and CDR2 as SASEGT. DNA for the CDR3: TGTGCCAGCAGTGGTCCGAGAGCGGGGAGAGAAGCTTTCTTT. Its protein product is CASSGPRAGREAFF.

This sequence joins TRBV7-9 and TRBJ1-2; a weak D match, TRBD1 (5 bases). The CDR3 is 16 residues long. Trimming cost V 6 bases and J 4 bases, with 21 bases left between them. Germline V lookup: CDR1 SEHNR, CDR2 FQNEAQ (reference sequence). Here the CDR3 reads CASSSDHPGVSYGYTF. Written as DNA, the CDR3 is TGTGCCAGCAGTTCCGATCACCCGGGGGTCAGCTATGGCTACACCTTC. Looking up the rest from reference TRBV7-9 and TRBJ1-2 gives the full variable domain: DTGVSQNPRHKITKRGQNVTFRCDPISEHNRLYWYRQTLGQGPEFLTYFQNEAQLEKSRLLSDRFSAERPKGSFSTLEIQRTEQGDSAMYLCASSSDHPGVSYGYTFGSGTRLTVV.

This clone has only a few counts. This rearrangement joins TRBV18 to TRBJ2-7, with D possibly matching TRBD2 (6 bases). Germline V gene data show CDR1 as KGHSH and CDR2 as LQKENI. The CDR3 consists of 12 residues. CDR3 sequence (DNA): TGTGAACGGGCGGGGTACCACTACGAGCAGTACTTC. This codes for CERAGYHYEQYF.

This sequence joins TRBV15 and TRBJ2-3, with D possibly matching TRBD2 (5 bases). The germline gives CDR1 LNHNV, CDR2 YYDKDF (reference sequence). Trimming pared 6 bases from V and 5 bases from J, leaving 18 bases between. The CDR3 sequence is 15 residues long. CDR3 region: CATSGGQLRGDTQYF. The CDR3 bases are TGTGCCACCAGTGGAGGTCAGCTCCGCGGAGATACGCAGTATTTT. Full variable domain (rest looked up from reference TRBV15 and TRBJ2-3): DAMVIQNPRYQVTQFGKPVTLSCSQTLNHNVMYWYQQKSSQAPKLLFHYYDKDFNNEADTPDNFQSRRPNTSFCFLDIRSPGLGDTAMYLCATSGGQLRGDTQYFGPGTRLTVL.

The chain couples TRBV15 to TRBJ2-7; D possibly corresponds to TRBD2 (5 bases). The CDR3 covers 14 residues. Looked up from germline, CDR1 is LNHNV and CDR2 is YYDKDF (reference sequence). V lost 6 bases and J lost 3, with 15 bases in between. DNA of the CDR3: TGTGCCACCAGACCCGGGAAGGGTAGCTACGAGCAGTACTTC. This translates into CATRPGKGSYEQYF.

The chain couples TRBV5-5 to TRBJ2-1; 10 positions agree with TRBD1. V shed 3 bases, J shed 7 bases, and the junction held 4 bases outside the gene matches. The CDR3 length is 14 residues. The V gene's germline CDR1 is SGHKS and CDR2 YYEKEE (reference sequence). In DNA form, the CDR3 reads TGTGCCAGCAGCTGGGGACAGGGGTCTAATGAGCAGTTCTTC. Its protein is CASSWGQGSNEQFF.

The CDR3 DNA reads TGTGCCAGTAGTATTGCTAGCTCTTACGAGCAGTACTTC. As protein: CASSIASSYEQYF. V gene TRBV19 combines with J gene TRBJ2-7; weak D call: TRBD2 (5 bases). CDR1 is LNHDA and CDR2 is SQIVND in the germline V gene (reference sequence). Trimming removed 3 bases at V and 4 bases at J, with 10 bases between. The CDR3 loop spans 13 amino acids.

The rearrangement joins TRBV28 to TRBJ2-1, with D possibly matching TRBD2 (5 bases). This CDR3 has 14 residues. CDR1 is MDHEN and CDR2 is SYDVKM in the germline V gene. Trimming took off 4 bases at V and 6 bases at J, with 13 bases between the two ends. CDR3 nucleotides: TGTGCCAGCAGTTCGACTAATCTAGGCAATGAGCAGTTCTTC. This encodes CASSSTNLGNEQFF.

This clone showed up many times. This CDR3 is also generated by other DNA sequences in the sample. This chain uses TRBV6-5 with TRBJ2-5, with D perhaps TRBD2 (6 bases). V was clipped by 3 bases and J by 5 bases, with 10 bases between them. This CDR3 is 13 amino acids long. CDR1 and CDR2 from the germline V gene are MNHEY and SVGAGI. The CDR3 loop is CASSYGGSETQYF. Here the CDR3 DNA reads TGTGCCAGCAGTTATGGGGGGAGTGAGACCCAGTACTTC.

This clone has a handful of counts. This chain links TRBV5-4 with TRBJ1-6; weak D call: TRBD1 (5 bases). In germline, CDR1 is SGHNT, CDR2 YYREEE (reference sequence). The CDR3 runs 15 residues. The germline V and J ends were trimmed by 0 bases and 10 bases, with 14 bases remaining between them. As DNA, the CDR3 is TGTGCCAGCAGCTTGGCTACGGGGGGAGGATCACCCCTCCACTTT. Amino acids: CASSLATGGGSPLHF. Full variable domain (remainder filled in from reference TRBV5-4 and TRBJ1-6): ETGVTQSPTHLIKTRGQQVTLRCSSQSGHNTVSWYQQALGQGPQFIFQYYREEENGRGNFPPRFSGLQFPNYSSELNVNALELDDSALYLCASSLATGGGSPLHFGNGTRLTVT.

V and J are TRBV4-3 and TRBJ2-3; TRBD2 matches 7 bases. This CDR3 is built from 13 residues. Germline values: CDR1 LGHNA, CDR2 YSLEER. V lost 0 bases, J lost 7 bases, and 1 base stayed unmatched. In nucleotides, the CDR3 is TGCGCCAGCAGCCAAGACGGGAGGAATACGCAGTATTTT. Translating it yields CASSQDGRNTQYF.

This rearrangement joins TRBV9 to TRBJ1-1; the D gene is possibly TRBD1 (5 bases). This CDR3 spans 14 amino acids. Germline values: CDR1 SGDLS, CDR2 YYNGEE. The V end was cut by 2 bases, the J end by 7 bases, with 15 bases between. CDR3 in amino acids: CASSVGLTAREAFF. In nucleotides, the CDR3 is TGTGCCAGCAGCGTGGGACTGACCGCACGTGAAGCTTTCTTT.

This clone was detected only a few times. The genes are TRBV29-1 and TRBJ1-2; D uncertain. The germline V gene has CDR1 SQVTM and CDR2 ANQGSEA. The V end was cut by 4 bases, the J end by 4 bases, with 13 bases between. The CDR3 loop spans 13 amino acids. CDR3 coding DNA: TGCAGCGTTGCCGGGGAACGGGTCTATGGCTACACCTTC. It yields the protein CSVAGERVYGYTF. Using reference TRBV29-1 and TRBJ1-2 for the parts outside the CDR3, the full variable domain is SAVISQKPSRDICQRGTSLTIQCQVDSQVTMMFWYRQQPGQSLTLIATANQGSEATYESGFVIDKFPISRPNLTFSTLTVSNMSPEDSSIYLCSVAGERVYGYTFGSGTRLTVV.

Only a few counts were recorded for this clone. The chain uses TRBV30 and TRBJ2-1; 12 bases are a match to TRBD2. Trimming removed 3 bases from V and 5 bases from J; junction bases left unmatched: 5. This CDR3 contains 15 residues. CDR1 and CDR2 from the germline V gene are GTSNPN and SVGIG (reference sequence). The CDR3 DNA reads as TGTGCCTGGAGGGTGGGACTAGCGGGCCACAATGAGCAGTTCTTC. Its protein product is CAWRVGLAGHNEQFF.

The genes are TRBV29-1 and TRBJ2-1; TRBD2 matches at 13 bases. The junction had 10 bases not matched to a gene; V was cut back by 7 bases and J by 7 bases. CDR3 length equals 15 residues. Germline V gene lookup returns CDR1 SQVTM and CDR2 ANQGSEA. Here the CDR3 reads CSAIYGLAGVNEQFF. The CDR3 bases are TGCAGCGCCATATACGGACTAGCGGGAGTGAATGAGCAGTTCTTC.

This clone was counted between two and nine times. The V gene is TRBV6-5, the J gene TRBJ2-7; D remains unclear. CDR1 and CDR2 (germline): MNHEY, SVGAGI. The V and J ends lost 3 bases and 9 bases respectively, with 3 bases between them. This CDR3 contains 9 residues. The CDR3 protein is CASSYRQYF. For the CDR3, the DNA is TGTGCCAGCAGTTATAGGCAGTACTTC.

This clone was observed a few times. V gene TRBV10-3 combines with J gene TRBJ2-1; tentatively, D is TRBD1 (5 bases). The CDR3 contains 14 residues. Germline V gives CDR1 ENHRY, CDR2 SYGVKD. With 4 bases removed from V and 7 bases from J, the gap between germline ends came to 14 bases. This CDR3 is CAISGLGVMNEQFF. Written as DNA, the CDR3 is TGTGCCATCAGTGGGTTAGGGGTAATGAATGAGCAGTTCTTC.

The CDR3 loop reads CASSLSWSSYNEQFF. Here the CDR3 DNA reads TGTGCCAGTAGTCTCTCTTGGAGCTCCTACAATGAGCAGTTCTTC. The rearrangement joins TRBV19 to TRBJ2-1; unclear D gene. The CDR3 length is 15 residues. Germline loops: CDR1 LNHDA, CDR2 SQIVND (reference sequence). Trimming took 5 bases from V and 0 from J, leaving 11 bases between them.

V gene TRBV4-3 combines with J gene TRBJ1-3; D is unresolved. Germline lookup yields CDR1 LGHNA and CDR2 YSLEER. CDR3 length: 16 residues. With 0 bases removed from V and 2 bases from J, the gap between germline ends came to 11 bases. The CDR3: CASSQDPQITGNTIYF. The CDR3, as DNA: TGCGCCAGCAGCCAAGATCCGCAGATAACTGGAAACACCATATATTTT.

This clone came up a few times. V gene TRBV7-2 combines with J gene TRBJ2-2; TRBD1 might be the D (5 bases). The germline V gene encodes CDR1 SGHTA and CDR2 FQGNSA. This CDR3 spans 14 amino acids. V was cut by 8 bases and J by 1 base, with 11 bases left in between. The CDR3 DNA is TGTGCCAGCCATCCCGACAGGAACACCGGGGAGCTGTTTTTT. Translated, it gives CASHPDRNTGELFF.

This clone occurred a few times. The chain uses TRBV5-1 and TRBJ2-7, with 9 bases that match TRBD1. Germline-derived CDR1 and CDR2 are SGHRS and YFSETQ. The length of the CDR3 is 15 residues. Germline trimming cut 0 bases from V and 3 bases from J; bases unmatched to any gene: 4. The CDR3 DNA follows: TGCGCCAGCAGCTTGGAGGGACAGGGTTTCTACGAGCAGTACTTC. This codes for CASSLEGQGFYEQYF.

At least ten counts were recorded for this clone. The genes are TRBV30 and TRBJ1-3; TRBD1 aligns across 9 bases. The J segment lost 7 bases and the V segment lost 0 bases, leaving 7 bases of the junction unmatched. The CDR3 has 15 amino acids. In germline, CDR1 is GTSNPN, CDR2 SVGIG (reference sequence). CDR3 amino acids: CAWSVGTGFPNTIYF. The CDR3 coding sequence is TGTGCCTGGAGTGTGGGGACAGGGTTTCCCAACACCATATATTTT. The whole variable domain, filled in from reference TRBV30 and TRBJ1-3, reads SQTIHQWPATLVQPVGSPLSLECTVEGTSNPNLYWYRQAAGRGLQLLFYSVGIGQISSEVPQNLSASRPQDRQFILSSKKLLLSDSGFYLCAWSVGTGFPNTIYFGEGSWLTVV.

The chain is built from TRBV27 and TRBJ2-1; D is ambiguous. Germline CDR1 is MNHEY and CDR2 is SMNVEV (reference sequence). CDR3 length equals 12 residues. The V gene lost 6 bases and the J gene lost 9 bases, with 12 bases spanning the gap. CDR3 nucleotides: TGTGCCAGCAGCTTAGGTTTCGGTGAGCAGTTCTTC. This gives the protein CASSLGFGEQFF.

This clone has more than one count but fewer than ten. The chain links TRBV6-5 to TRBJ2-1; no clear D gene. This CDR3 spans 13 amino acids. The germline CDR1 and CDR2 sequences are MNHEY and SVGAGI. Trimming pared 10 bases from V and 2 bases from J, leaving 12 bases between. This CDR3 is CAIRSRAYNEQFF. In DNA form, the CDR3 reads TGTGCCATAAGAAGCCGGGCCTACAATGAGCAGTTCTTC.

This chain links TRBV5-4 with TRBJ2-2; 7 positions match TRBD1. Germline V lookup: CDR1 SGHNT, CDR2 YYREEE (reference sequence). V shed 9 bases, J shed 6 bases, and the junction held 8 bases outside the gene matches. The CDR3 totals 13 residues. The CDR3 protein is CATTLQGPGELFF. DNA for the CDR3: TGTGCCACCACCCTACAGGGGCCCGGGGAGCTGTTTTTT.

The chain carries TRBV18 and TRBJ1-2; D is undetermined. Germline CDR1 and CDR2: KGHSH and LQKENI. This CDR3 comprises 14 residues. Trimming stripped 3 bases from V and 4 bases from J, with 12 bases between. CDR3 region: CASSPAELGYGYTF. As DNA, the CDR3 is TGTGCCAGCTCACCGGCTGAGCTAGGCTATGGCTACACCTTC. The full variable domain, rest sourced from reference TRBV18 and TRBJ1-2, is NAGVMQNPRHLVRRRGQEARLRCSPMKGHSHVYWYRQLPEEGLKFMVYLQKENIIDESGMPKERFSAEFPKEGPSILRIQQVVRGDSAAYFCASSPAELGYGYTFGSGTRLTVV.

This clone occurred a few times. CDR3 residues: CASSVLGGASGANVLTF. CDR3 sequence (DNA): TGTGCCAGCAGCGTATTAGGGGGGGCTTCTGGGGCCAACGTCCTGACTTTC. The chain is built from TRBV9 and TRBJ2-6; weak D call: TRBD2 (7 bases). Germline CDR1 reads SGDLS; CDR2 reads YYNGEE. The CDR3 covers 17 residues. Trimming cost V 1 base and J 1 base, with 12 bases left between them.

This clone was detected only a few times. This chain uses TRBV2 with TRBJ2-7, with D possibly being TRBD1 (5 bases). Per the germline V gene, CDR1 is SNHLY and CDR2 is FYNNEI. CDR3 size: 11 residues. Trimming removed 9 bases at V and 5 bases at J, with 11 bases between. Here the CDR3 reads CARQASHEQYF. CDR3 nucleotides: TGTGCCAGACAGGCTTCCCACGAGCAGTACTTC.